These T cell receptor beta chains were read from a single sample in a study of tumor and adjacent non-tumor tissue in lung cancer. One entry per CDR3 protein results from TCRdb running MiXCR on the multiplex PCR reads. The repertoire holds roughly 66,000 distinct CDR3 sequences, with around three quarters as singletons. The sequencing input was lung tumor tissue. The receptors here all came from a man between 60 and 70 years old with non-small cell lung cancer. The CDR3 runs from the conserved cysteine through the conserved F or W. D genes are given only for firm matches. Some rows mark clone size as missing; the rest say once, few, many or name a class of expanded clone.

D gene,clone size,V gene,J gene,CDR3 length,CDR3 DNA,CDR3 protein
.,.,TRBV20-1,TRBJ2-1,14,TGCAGTGGCCTGACCTGGAGGTCATACAATGAGCAGTTCTTC,CSGLTWRSYNEQFF
TRBD2,.,TRBV6-6,TRBJ2-3,16,TGTGCCAGTAGTTCCACGTCTAGCGGGCGCGGGCATACGCAGTATTTT,CASSSTSSGRGHTQYF
TRBD1,many,TRBV29-1,TRBJ2-7,14,TGCAGCGTCTTGCAGGGGGCAGGGGGATACGAGCAGTACTTC,CSVLQGAGGYEQYF
.,.,TRBV11-3,TRBJ2-7,13,TGTGCCAGCAGCTTAGATTGCGGCTACGAGCAGTATTTC,CASSLDCGYEQYF
.,.,TRBV6-2/TRBV6-3,TRBJ2-2,14,TGTGCCAGCAGTAGCGCATTGATCACCGGGGAGCTGTTTTTT,CASSSALITGELFF
.,.,TRBV6-1,TRBJ1-5,14,TGTACCAGCAACCCCTCTCTGAGCAATCAGCCCCAGCGTTTT,CTSNPSLSNQPQRF
TRBD1,many,TRBV29-1,TRBJ2-5,15,TGCAGCGTTGGATACCGGGACAGGGGTGGAGAGACCCAGTACTTC,CSVGYRDRGGETQYF
.,.,TRBV21-1,TRBJ2-7,15,TGTGCCAGCAGCAAAAACGCGACTATCTCCTACGAGCAGTACTTC,CASSKNATISYEQYF
TRBD1,.,TRBV20-1,TRBJ2-3,12,TGCAATGTTATCACAGGGACAGATACACAGTATTTT,CNVITGTDTQYF
.,few,TRBV5-8,TRBJ2-6,17,TGTGCCAGCAGCTTGGAGGGACTCCCCTCTGGGGCCAACGTCCTGACTTTC,CASSLEGLPSGANVLTF
TRBD2,.,TRBV28,TRBJ2-7,18,TGTGCCAGCAGTTTTCTGAGTTCCGGGACTAGCGTTTTATACGAGCAGTACTTC,CASSFLSSGTSVLYEQYF
TRBD1,many,TRBV29-1,TRBJ1-1,13,TGCAGCGACTCGGCAGGGGGGGACACTGACGCTTTCTTT,CSDSAGGDTDAFF
TRBD2,.,TRBV13,TRBJ2-5,17,TGTGCCAGCAGCTTAGGAGAAGCCGGCGGGAGCGGGGAGACCCAGTACTTC,CASSLGEAGGSGETQYF
.,.,TRBV20-1,TRBJ2-3,13,TGCAGTGCTAGATCACTCAACACAGATACACAGGATTTT,CSARSLNTDTQDF
.,.,TRBV29-1,TRBJ2-7,11,TGCAACATTGAAGTAATCCACGAGCACTACTTC,CNIEVIHEHYF
.,many,TRBV5-1,TRBJ2-2,14,TGCGCCAGCTCCAATGAAGGGAGCACCGGGGAGCTGTTTTTT,CASSNEGSTGELFF